A single sample is the source of the 23 T cell receptor beta chains below, sequenced in a study of T cell responses to AZD1222 COVID-19 vaccine. Some clones are missing from TCRdb's copy, which holds only in-frame ones; the method was immunoSEQ multiplex PCR. The table includes 100,000 or so clones, over 85% detected once. The source material was peripheral blood, sampled on day 0 of AZD1222 vaccination. Every receptor here comes from an adult in good health.

The chain joins TRBV12-5 to TRBJ1-1; 9 bases match TRBD1. The germline V gene has CDR1 LGHNT and CDR2 FRNRAP. This CDR3 is built from 24 residues. V was pared by 10 bases and J by 5 bases, with 41 bases of the junction left unmatched. The CDR3 reads CANPKPGQGGLWRADREWKTEAFF. The CDR3 nucleotides are TGTGCTAACCCTAAACCGGGACAGGGAGGATTGTGGAGGGCGGACAGGGAATGGAAAACTGAAGCTTTCTTT.

J is TRBJ2-1 and V is TRBV12-3 or TRBV12-4, with TRBD1 identical over 7 bases. The CDR3 runs 12 residues. V lost 8 bases to trimming and J lost 5 bases; unmatched junction nucleotides: 3. CDR3 loop: CASQQGNNEQFF. The CDR3 DNA follows: TGTGCCAGCCAACAGGGGAACAATGAGCAGTTCTTC.

The chain couples TRBV5-5 to TRBJ1-2, with 7 bases lining up with TRBD1. The CDR3 extends over 14 amino acids. The V gene end was trimmed by 1 base and the J gene end by 5 bases; junction bases not matched to a gene: 5. The germline V gene encodes CDR1 SGHKS and CDR2 YYEKEE (reference sequence). The CDR3 sequence: CASSLQGVFYGYTF. The CDR3, as DNA: TGTGCCAGCAGCTTGCAGGGGGTTTTTTATGGCTACACCTTC.

The chain is built from TRBV5-1 and TRBJ2-7, with D tentatively TRBD1 (6 bases). The germline V gene has CDR1 SGHRS and CDR2 YFSETQ. With 1 base removed from V and 1 base from J, the gap between germline ends came to 12 bases. This CDR3 spans 15 amino acids. The CDR3 sequence: CASSLSAGESYEQYF. CDR3 DNA sequence: TGCGCCAGCAGCTTGTCGGCAGGGGAATCCTACGAGCAGTACTTC.

The chain recombines TRBV7-3 with TRBJ2-1; D remains ambiguous. Germline CDR1 SGHTA, CDR2 FQGTGA. The CDR3 extends over 13 amino acids. V was cut by 5 bases and J by 5 bases, with 10 bases left in between. The CDR3 DNA reads as TGTGCCAGCAGCCCCGGCGGAAACAATGAGCAGTTCTTC. This translates into CASSPGGNNEQFF.

The genes are TRBV2 and TRBJ1-6; no definite D call. V was pared by 6 bases and J by 5 bases, with 17 bases between. Germline CDR1 SNHLY, CDR2 FYNNEI. The CDR3 consists of 16 residues. CDR3 bases: TGTGCCAGCAGACCCACCGCTAGTTTTGATAATTCACCCCTCCACTTT. This encodes CASRPTASFDNSPLHF.

The chain joins TRBV7-8 to TRBJ2-7; 7 bases align to TRBD2. V lost 5 bases, J lost 3 bases, and 10 bases stayed unmatched. CDR3 length equals 15 residues. CDR1 is SGHVS, CDR2 FQNEAQ, per germline. CDR3 nucleotides: TGTGCCAGCAGCCCCCAGGCGATAGCGGGCTACGAGCAGTACTTC. Translation gives CASSPQAIAGYEQYF.

The table lists this clone with a count of one. This chain uses TRBV7-2 with TRBJ1-6; 7 bases match TRBD1. The CDR3 covers 14 residues. The germline V gene has CDR1 SGHTA and CDR2 FQGNSA. With V trimmed by 3 bases and J by 9 bases, 5 bases remained unmatched. CDR3 amino acids: CASSFGDSLSPLHF. CDR3 nucleotide sequence: TGTGCCAGCAGCTTCGGGGACAGTCTTTCACCCCTCCACTTT.

This clone was recorded once. This chain uses TRBV4-1 with TRBJ2-3; weak D call: TRBD2 (5 bases). Germline V gives CDR1 MGHRA, CDR2 YSYEKL. Deletions cut 4 bases from V and 4 bases from J, with 12 bases between. The CDR3 has 14 amino acids. This chain's CDR3 is CASSPGVAADTQYF. CDR3 sequence (DNA): TGCGCCAGCAGCCCCGGGGTAGCCGCAGATACGCAGTATTTT.

The V gene is TRBV3-1 (or the pseudogene TRBV3-2), the J gene TRBJ2-3; 13 bases align to TRBD2. This CDR3 has 19 amino acids. V lost 2 bases to trimming and J lost 1 base; unmatched junction nucleotides: 9. Per germline, CDR1 LGHDT and CDR2 YNNKEL (reference sequence). CDR3 nucleotide sequence: TGTGCCAGCAGCCAAACGGTTCGGACTAGCGGGAGAGGCACAGATACGCAGTATTTT. Its protein is CASSQTVRTSGRGTDTQYF.

This chain joins TRBV11-3 and TRBJ2-5, with a possible D match to TRBD1 (6 bases). Germline V gene sequence: CDR1 SGHNT, CDR2 YENEEA. V gave up 5 bases and J gave up 4 bases, with 17 bases separating them. This CDR3 contains 15 residues. The CDR3 reads CASSARDKGRETQYF. The CDR3 DNA follows: TGTGCCAGCAGCGCCCGGGACAAAGGAAGAGAGACCCAGTACTTC.

A few counts support this clone. The rearrangement links TRBV6-5 to TRBJ1-5; D possibly corresponds to TRBD1 (6 bases). Germline assignment: CDR1 MNHEY and CDR2 SVGAGI. The CDR3 extends over 14 amino acids. V was trimmed by 9 bases and J by 3 bases, leaving 15 bases between them. CDR3 in amino acids: CASTRDMSNQPQHF. As DNA, the CDR3 is TGTGCCAGTACCCGGGACATGTCCAATCAGCCCCAGCATTTT.

The chain links TRBV11-2 to TRBJ2-7; D remains ambiguous. Germline V gene sequence: CDR1 SGHAT, CDR2 FQNNGV. Trimming shortened V by 3 bases and J by 0 bases, and 9 bases separated the two germline ends. The CDR3 spans 14 residues. The CDR3 DNA is TGTGCCAGCAGCTTCTTCTCCAGCTCCTACGAGCAGTACTTC. This sequence encodes CASSFFSSSYEQYF. Variable domain in full (rest from reference TRBV11-2 and TRBJ2-7): EAGVAQSPRYKIIEKRQSVAFWCNPISGHATLYWYQQILGQGPKLLIQFQNNGVVDDSQLPKDRFSAERLKGVDSTLKIQPAKLEDSAVYLCASSFFSSSYEQYFGPGTRLTVT.

This sequence joins TRBV11-3 and TRBJ2-3, with D uncertain. CDR3 length: 14 amino acids. CDR1 is SGHNT and CDR2 is YENEEA in the germline V gene. Trimming took off 1 base at V and 4 bases at J, with 9 bases between the two ends. CDR3 in amino acids: CASSLGTAPDTQYF. CDR3 coding DNA: TGTGCCAGCAGCTTAGGGACGGCCCCAGATACGCAGTATTTT.

This rearrangement joins TRBV28 to TRBJ1-6; 8 positions match TRBD1. The CDR3 consists of 15 residues. The trim removed 1 base at V and 7 bases at J, leaving 3 bases unmatched. Germline V lookup: CDR1 MDHEN, CDR2 SYDVKM. The CDR3 nucleotides are TGTGCCAGCAGTTTATACAGGACAGGGAATTCACCCCTCCACTTT. It codes for CASSLYRTGNSPLHF.

This clone was counted between two and nine times. The rearrangement uses TRBV7-6 and TRBJ1-4; a possible D gene is TRBD1 (5 bases). The germline V gene encodes CDR1 SGHVS and CDR2 FNYEAQ. The V and J ends lost 5 bases and 5 bases respectively, with 9 bases between them. The CDR3 has 13 residues. The CDR3 loop reads CASSRGGNEKLFF. The CDR3, as DNA: TGTGCCAGCAGCCGCGGGGGGAATGAAAAACTGTTTTTT.

This clone has a single count. J is TRBJ2-1 and V is TRBV19; no definite D call. Germline V gene data show CDR1 as LNHDA and CDR2 as SQIVND (reference sequence). Trimming pared 5 bases from V and 11 bases from J, leaving 13 bases between. The CDR3 contains 12 residues. The DNA for the CDR3 is TGTGCCAGTAGTTCCCCGTGGCAACAGCAGTTCTTC. Translation gives CASSSPWQQQFF.

J is TRBJ1-1 and V is TRBV28, with 10 bases matching TRBD1. The CDR3 is 17 residues long. CDR1 is MDHEN, CDR2 SYDVKM, per germline. With V trimmed by 6 bases and J by 0 bases, 10 bases remained unmatched. CDR3 sequence (DNA): TGTGCCAGCAGGAGGCCCGGGACAGGGGTTGTGAACACTGAAGCTTTCTTT. It is translated as CASRRPGTGVVNTEAFF.

This clone was observed a few times. The chain links TRBV11-2 to TRBJ2-2; D not resolved. Germline assignment: CDR1 SGHAT and CDR2 FQNNGV. V shed 10 bases and J shed 0 bases, with 15 bases lying between them. CDR3 length: 15 amino acids. For the CDR3, the DNA is TGTGCCATTAAAATGGCGCGCGCGAACACCGGGGAGCTGTTTTTT. As protein: CAIKMARANTGELFF.

V is TRBV28 and J is TRBJ2-3; 7 nucleotides agree with TRBD2. V was clipped by 7 bases and J by 2 bases; unmatched bases: 33. This CDR3 is built from 23 residues. Germline CDR1 and CDR2: MDHEN and SYDVKM. CDR3: CASTLGTGIGASLSSGITDTQYF. The CDR3, as DNA: TGTGCCAGCACTCTAGGAACAGGAATCGGTGCGTCACTGTCTAGCGGAATCACAGATACGCAGTATTTT.

The chain employs TRBV7-2 and TRBJ2-1, with 11 bases identical to TRBD2. V lost 2 bases, J lost 8 bases, and 14 bases stayed unmatched. Germline V gives CDR1 SGHTA, CDR2 FQGNSA. The CDR3 has 18 residues. CDR3 DNA sequence: TGTGCCAGCAGCTTACTGCTAGCGGGAGGCAGGTGGGGCGATGAGCAGTTCTTC. Translated, it gives CASSLLLAGGRWGDEQFF.

The chain employs TRBV5-5 and TRBJ2-5; the match to TRBD1 covers 8 bases. Per the germline V gene, CDR1 is SGHKS and CDR2 is YYEKEE (reference sequence). The CDR3 has 17 amino acids. The V and J ends lost 0 bases and 4 bases, in that order; junction bases with no gene match: 11. The CDR3 DNA reads as TGTGCCAGCAGCTTGGGAGTGGGATCGGGACAGGCAGAGACCCAGTACTTC. Translated, it gives CASSLGVGSGQAETQYF. Variable domain in full (rest from reference TRBV5-5 and TRBJ2-5): DAGVTQSPTHLIKTRGQQVTLRCSPISGHKSVSWYQQVLGQGPQFIFQYYEKEERGRGNFPDRFSARQFPNYSSELNVNALLLGDSALYLCASSLGVGSGQAETQYFGPGTRLLVL.

This rearrangement joins TRBV6-5 to TRBJ1-3; D may be TRBD1 (5 bases). Germline loops: CDR1 MNHEY, CDR2 SVGAGI. This CDR3 spans 14 amino acids. The V end was cut by 8 bases, the J end by 0 bases, with 11 bases between. The CDR3 sequence is CASGTGSSGNTIYF. As DNA, the CDR3 is TGTGCCAGCGGAACAGGATCCTCTGGAAACACCATATATTTT.